These 26 T cell receptor beta chains originate from one sample sequenced in a study of neoadjuvant anti-PD-1 for oral cavity cancer. Here immunoSEQ multiplex PCR was the method, and the copy in TCRdb shows in-frame clones only, minus some. The table includes 18,000 or so clones, roughly three quarters detected once. This material consisted of PBMCs, taken before nivolumab (anti-PD-1) treatment. The receptor source for this set is a person aged 35 to 85 with oral cavity squamous cell carcinoma.

The chain recombines TRBV5-5 with TRBJ2-1; no reliable D call. The CDR3 is made up of 14 amino acids. Germline V gives CDR1 SGHKS, CDR2 YYEKEE (reference sequence). Trimming stripped 0 bases from V and 5 bases from J, with 9 bases between. The CDR3, as DNA: TGTGCCAGCAGCTTGGTGGTAGGGCACAATGAGCAGTTCTTC. It translates to CASSLVVGHNEQFF.

The V and J genes are TRBV5-1 and TRBJ2-1; 13 nucleotides agree with TRBD2. The CDR3 has 16 residues. CDR1 SGHRS and CDR2 YFSETQ come from the germline V gene. V was pared by 3 bases and J by 7 bases, with 7 bases of the junction left unmatched. CDR3 protein: CASSSTSGRSRNEQFF. DNA of the CDR3: TGCGCCAGCAGCTCGACTAGCGGGAGGTCTCGGAATGAGCAGTTCTTC.

The chain is built from TRBV25-1 and TRBJ2-4; TRBD1 is a possible D gene (5 bases). CDR1 is MGHDK, CDR2 SYGVNS, per germline. V gave up 1 base and J gave up 5 bases, with 12 bases separating them. There are 15 residues in the CDR3. The CDR3 DNA reads TGTGCCAGCAGTGAATCCGGCAGGGCCCAAAACATTCAGTACTTC. It translates to CASSESGRAQNIQYF. Looking up the rest from reference TRBV25-1 and TRBJ2-4 gives the full variable domain: EADIYQTPRYLVIGTGKKITLECSQTMGHDKMYWYQQDPGMELHLIHYSYGVNSTEKGDLSSESTVSRIRTEHFPLTLESARPSHTSQYLCASSESGRAQNIQYFGAGTRLSVL.

Concerning this clone: At one boundary the junction diverges from the germline segment, which might be a read error. This chain connects TRBV6-5 to TRBJ2-3; 8 nucleotides align to TRBD2. CDR1 is MNHEY and CDR2 is SVGAGI in the germline V gene. CDR3 size: 15 residues. This chain's CDR3 is CASSDSAGVTDTQYF. The DNA of the CDR3 is TGTGCCAGCAGTGACTCAGCGGGAGTGACAGATACGCAGTATTTT.

This clone showed up just a few times. The genes are TRBV4-2 and TRBJ1-1, with D maybe TRBD1 (6 bases). Germline-derived CDR1 and CDR2 are LGHNA and YNFKEQ. Deletions cut 7 bases from V and 1 base from J, with 19 bases between. This CDR3 is built from 16 residues. The DNA of the CDR3 is TGTGCCAGCACGTTTACTACAGGGATCCAGAACACTGAAGCTTTCTTT. It specifies CASTFTTGIQNTEAFF.

The chain uses TRBV29-1 and TRBJ2-7; TRBD1 aligns across 7 bases. The junction had 11 bases not matched to a gene; V was cut back by 6 bases and J by 6 bases. The germline gives CDR1 SQVTM, CDR2 ANQGSEA. The CDR3 sequence is 13 residues long. The CDR3 reads CSVGDSPGGEQYF. The CDR3 nucleotides are TGCAGCGTGGGGGACAGTCCCGGTGGCGAGCAGTACTTC.

J is TRBJ2-1 and V is TRBV2, with D unresolved. There are 11 residues in the CDR3. CDR1 and CDR2 from the germline V gene are SNHLY and FYNNEI. V gave up 7 bases and J gave up 6 bases, with 7 bases separating them. The CDR3 DNA is TGTGCCAGCATGGCAGGCAATGAGCAGTTCTTC. Encoded protein: CASMAGNEQFF.

This clone has more than one count but fewer than ten. The genes are TRBV5-8 and TRBJ1-1, with D hard to call. The CDR3 loop spans 14 amino acids. CDR1 and CDR2 (germline): SGHTS, YDEGEE. The V and J ends lost 0 bases and 4 bases respectively, with 10 bases between them. CDR3 in DNA: TGTGCCAGCAGCTTGGGGGGTACTACCACTGAAGCTTTCTTT. Translating it yields CASSLGGTTTEAFF.

The rearrangement uses TRBV19 and TRBJ1-2; TRBD1 aligns across 7 bases. The ends lost 6 bases at V and 0 bases at J; junction bases unmatched: 4. This CDR3 has 14 residues. CDR1 and CDR2 from the germline V gene are LNHDA and SQIVND (reference sequence). CDR3 region: CASSLGTANYGYTF. CDR3 nucleotides: TGTGCCAGTAGCCTCGGGACAGCTAACTATGGCTACACCTTC.

The CDR3 DNA follows: TGTGCCAGCAGCTTGCGCTATAACACCGGGGAGCTGTTTTTT. Protein product: CASSLRYNTGELFF. This sequence joins TRBV5-6 and TRBJ2-2; D is unresolved. The CDR3 is 14 amino acids. Trimming took 1 base from V and 2 from J, leaving 6 bases between them. Germline lookup yields CDR1 SGHDT and CDR2 YYEEEE.

The chain combines TRBV7-9 with TRBJ2-3, with TRBD2 as a possible D gene (6 bases). Germline V lookup: CDR1 SEHNR, CDR2 FQNEAQ (reference sequence). The CDR3 is 14 residues long. The V and J ends lost 2 bases and 2 bases respectively, with 8 bases between them. CDR3 nucleotides: TGTGCCAGCAGCTTAACGGGAGTCACAGATACGCAGTATTTT. Translated, it gives CASSLTGVTDTQYF.

V usage is TRBV28 and J usage is TRBJ1-5; D uncertain. V was pared by 4 bases and J by 0 bases, with 10 bases between. The CDR3 contains 15 residues. The V gene's germline CDR1 is MDHEN and CDR2 SYDVKM. The CDR3, as DNA: TGTGCCAGCAGTTGGGGAGGATTTAGCAATCAGCCCCAGCATTTT. Protein sequence: CASSWGGFSNQPQHF. The whole variable domain, filled in from reference TRBV28 and TRBJ1-5, reads DVKVTQSSRYLVKRTGEKVFLECVQDMDHENMFWYRQDPGLGLRLIYFSYDVKMKEKGDIPEGYSVSREKKERFSLILESASTNQTSMYLCASSWGGFSNQPQHFGDGTRLSIL.

This rearrangement joins TRBV30 to TRBJ1-1; tentative D call: TRBD1 (6 bases). Germline V gene data show CDR1 as GTSNPN and CDR2 as SVGIG (reference sequence). Trimming took 5 bases from V and 0 from J, leaving 7 bases between them. This CDR3 has 12 residues. CDR3 DNA: TGTGCCTGGGACAGGCTGAACACTGAAGCTTTCTTT. Encoded protein: CAWDRLNTEAFF.

This chain connects TRBV6-5 to TRBJ2-3, with 7 bases fitting TRBD1. Looked up from germline, CDR1 is MNHEY and CDR2 is SVGAGI. This CDR3 has 15 amino acids. The V and J ends lost 4 bases and 0 bases, in that order; junction bases with no gene match: 4. The CDR3, as DNA: TGTGCCAGCAGTTCCCGGGACAGTAGCACAGATACGCAGTATTTT. Encoded protein: CASSSRDSSTDTQYF.

This chain links TRBV19 with TRBJ2-7; TRBD2 might be the D (5 bases). Trimming removed 5 bases from V and 7 bases from J, with 12 bases in between. The CDR3 is 12 amino acids. CDR1 and CDR2 from the germline V gene are LNHDA and SQIVND (reference sequence). This CDR3 reads CASSSPGEEQYF. The CDR3 nucleotides are TGTGCCAGTAGTTCTCCCGGGGAGGAGCAGTACTTC.

This clone was detected a few times. The rearrangement joins TRBV27 to TRBJ1-5; D not resolved. The CDR3 is 14 residues long. V dropped 7 bases and J dropped 4 bases, with 14 bases sitting between them. Germline V gene data show CDR1 as MNHEY and CDR2 as SMNVEV (reference sequence). CDR3 amino acids: CASTASIRNQPQHF. The CDR3 DNA reads as TGTGCCAGCACCGCATCTATCAGGAATCAGCCCCAGCATTTT.

There are a few counts of this clone. V is TRBV2 and J is TRBJ1-5, with 7 bases fitting TRBD1. Germline V lookup: CDR1 SNHLY, CDR2 FYNNEI. The V gene end was trimmed by 6 bases and the J gene end by 7 bases; junction bases not matched to a gene: 6. The CDR3 contains 13 residues. CDR3 DNA sequence: TGTGCCAGCAGCGGTACAGGGGACCAGCCCCAGCATTTT. Its translation: CASSGTGDQPQHF.

The chain links TRBV9 to TRBJ2-1; D may be TRBD2 (5 bases). The length of the CDR3 is 13 residues. Germline values: CDR1 SGDLS, CDR2 YYNGEE. The V gene lost 4 bases and the J gene lost 11 bases, with 16 bases spanning the gap. The CDR3 is CASSSSTEVKQFF. CDR3 nucleotide sequence: TGTGCCAGCAGCTCAAGCACGGAGGTGAAGCAGTTCTTC.

This clone was observed a handful of times. The V call is TRBV19, the J call TRBJ2-7; TRBD2 is a possible D gene (5 bases). Trimming took off 3 bases at V and 3 bases at J, with 12 bases between the two ends. CDR1 is LNHDA and CDR2 is SQIVND in the germline V gene (reference sequence). The CDR3 contains 14 residues. The CDR3 DNA is TGTGCCAGTAGTATCGGGGTAGGGTTCTACGAGCAGTACTTC. Protein product: CASSIGVGFYEQYF.

This chain links TRBV2 with TRBJ2-1; no clear D. Trimming removed 4 bases at V and 2 bases at J, with 9 bases between. This CDR3 is built from 14 residues. CDR1 and CDR2 from the germline V gene are SNHLY and FYNNEI. The CDR3 sequence: CASSGGATYNEQFF. The CDR3, as DNA: TGTGCCAGCAGTGGCGGCGCCACCTACAATGAGCAGTTCTTC.

This clone was detected a few times. The chain joins TRBV7-9 to TRBJ2-3; 8 nucleotides align to TRBD1. There are 17 residues in the CDR3. CDR1 SEHNR and CDR2 FQNEAQ come from the germline V gene (reference sequence). Unmatched junction bases numbered 10, after V lost 0 bases and J lost 5 bases. DNA of the CDR3: TGTGCCAGCAGCTTAGCGGCACAGGGGGATATTGGAGATACGCAGTATTTT. It yields the protein CASSLAAQGDIGDTQYF.

This chain uses TRBV18 with TRBJ2-5; 8 nucleotides line up with TRBD2. V gave up 2 bases and J gave up 6 bases; unmatched junction bases: 8. Germline assignment: CDR1 KGHSH and CDR2 LQKENI. The CDR3 totals 15 residues. The CDR3 bases are TGTGCCAGCTCACCAGAGGCGGGAGGATTGAAGACCCAGTACTTC. It encodes CASSPEAGGLKTQYF. The whole variable domain, filled in from reference TRBV18 and TRBJ2-5, reads NAGVMQNPRHLVRRRGQEARLRCSPMKGHSHVYWYRQLPEEGLKFMVYLQKENIIDESGMPKERFSAEFPKEGPSILRIQQVVRGDSAAYFCASSPEAGGLKTQYFGPGTRLLVL.

The J gene is TRBJ2-1, the V gene TRBV19, with no clear D. Deletions cut 5 bases from V and 1 base from J, with 12 bases between. Germline CDR1 is LNHDA and CDR2 is SQIVND (reference sequence). The CDR3 consists of 15 residues. For the CDR3, the DNA is TGTGCCAGTAGTCGAACGTGGGAATCCTACAATGAGCAGTTCTTC. Amino acids: CASSRTWESYNEQFF. The full variable domain, with the rest looked up from reference TRBV19 and TRBJ2-1, is DGGITQSPKYLFRKEGQNVTLSCEQNLNHDAMYWYRQDPGQGLRLIYYSQIVNDFQKGDIAEGYSVSREKKESFPLTVTSAQKNPTAFYLCASSRTWESYNEQFFGPGTRLTVL.

The rearrangement uses TRBV10-3 and TRBJ1-1; D not resolved. The ends were cut back, 2 bases at V and 2 bases at J, with 9 bases in the middle. This CDR3 comprises 14 residues. Germline V lookup: CDR1 ENHRY, CDR2 SYGVKD. The CDR3 spells CAISEQVINTEAFF. The CDR3 DNA reads TGTGCCATCAGTGAGCAGGTGATAAACACTGAAGCTTTCTTT.

This clone was seen once. This chain connects TRBV5-4 to TRBJ2-3, with 7 nucleotides matching TRBD2. Trimming removed 3 bases from V and 4 bases from J; junction bases left unmatched: 8. The CDR3 is 15 amino acids. CDR1 SGHNT and CDR2 YYREEE come from the germline V gene (reference sequence). Here the CDR3 DNA reads TGTGCCAGCAGCTGGGGGGGAGAACGAGCAGATACGCAGTATTTT. Translating it yields CASSWGGERADTQYF.

The chain employs TRBV28 and TRBJ1-2; D may be TRBD1 (5 bases). V was shortened by 5 bases and J by 1 base, with 14 bases between the two germline ends. This CDR3 has 15 amino acids. From germline, CDR1 is MDHEN and CDR2 SYDVKM. CDR3 in amino acids: CASSVLGGNNYGYTF. As DNA, the CDR3 is TGTGCCAGCAGTGTCCTTGGGGGGAATAACTATGGCTACACCTTC.